The sequence of this TCR beta chain was determined in a study of shared clonotypes between healthy human individuals. This clone was seen only once. What it binds is not known. In the same sample, other DNA sequences code for this CDR3. Study-level results: Across subsets, estimated richness was generally greater for naive than for memory populations.

Data came from immunoSEQ multiplex PCR; TCRdb stores just in-frame clones and leaves some out. The sample holds 300,000 to 400,000 clones; more than 60% are singletons and the top ten take about 10%. Both subsets, CD45RA+ naive and CD45RA-negative memory, were split from the CD4+ cells. CDR3 length: 14 residues. The ends lost 8 bases at V and 3 bases at J; junction bases unmatched: 6. Germline-derived CDR1 and CDR2 are LNHDA and SQIVND (reference sequence). The chain combines TRBV19 with TRBJ2-7; 11 bases are a match to TRBD1. Sequenced input: memory CD4+ T cells sorted from blood. Documented subset: CD45RA-negative fraction. The TCR was taken from a man aged 30 to 45 in good health. CDR3 DNA: TGTGCCAGTTCAACCGGGACAGGGGGCTACGAGCAGTACTTC. Its translation: CASSTGTGGYEQYF.